This record looks at one TCR beta chain sequence and its context. The sample originates from a study of blood T cell repertoires in COVID-19. Study-wide context: From T cells, B-cell-depleted T cells, or PBMCs came the material, which was cDNA or gDNA.

V was clipped by 7 bases and J by 0 bases; unmatched bases: 5. The CDR3 loop spans 15 amino acids. Germline values: CDR1 SNHLY, CDR2 FYNNEI. Produced via immunoSEQ multiplex PCR; TCRdb's table is partial and in-frame only. The sample records a few hundred thousand clones, around 83% being singletons. V usage is TRBV2 and J usage is TRBJ1-5; 8 nucleotides align to TRBD1. The sequence came from a woman in her forties or fifties with acute or convalescent COVID-19. The sample was peripheral blood. Here the CDR3 DNA reads TGTGCCAGCACTGGACAGGGCTTTAGCAATCAGCCCCAGCATTTT. It specifies CASTGQGFSNQPQHF.